This T cell receptor (beta chain) appears in the sequencing data of a study of blood T cell repertoires in COVID-19. The CDR3 contains 14 residues. Germline CDR1 and CDR2: MGHRA and YSYEKL. Deletions cut 4 bases from V and 0 bases from J, with 9 bases between. The assay was immunoSEQ multiplex PCR, and TCRdb's table has in-frame clones only and misses some. The sample yields a few hundred thousand clones, about 80% seen once. The sample was peripheral blood. The chain uses TRBV4-1 and TRBJ2-5, with D uncertain. The receptor was derived from a human donor in a cohort sampled during active COVID-19. In DNA, the CDR3 is TGCGCCAGCAGCCCTAACTTGTACCAAGAGACCCAGTACTTC. This gives the protein CASSPNLYQETQYF.